What follows are 9 T cell receptor beta chains derived from one specimen sequenced in a study of lymphopenia after photon versus proton radiotherapy. Measured with immunoSEQ multiplex PCR; TCRdb has only the in-frame clones, and not every one. The table lists under 75,000 clones, about nine tenths of them singletons. Material: peripheral blood, obtained from a patient treated with photon-based radiotherapy. Receptors originate from a woman between 35 and 50 years old with cholangiocarcinoma.

J is TRBJ2-7 and V is TRBV28; 10 bases are a match to TRBD1. This CDR3 is 14 amino acids long. V gave up 4 bases and J gave up 4 bases; unmatched junction bases: 4. In germline, CDR1 is MDHEN, CDR2 SYDVKM. The CDR3 here is CASSSRDRGYEQYF. The DNA for the CDR3 is TGTGCCAGCAGTTCCCGGGACAGGGGTTACGAGCAGTACTTC.

CDR3 residues: CASSQVGNMNTEAFF. The CDR3, as DNA: TGTGCCAGCAGCCAAGTCGGGAACATGAACACTGAAGCTTTCTTT. V is TRBV4-2 and J is TRBJ1-1; D is uncertain. The germline V gene has CDR1 LGHNA and CDR2 YNFKEQ. The length of the CDR3 is 15 residues. V lost 1 base and J 0 bases, leaving 9 bases between the germline ends.

V is TRBV30 and J is TRBJ2-2; 8 bases match TRBD1. The germline V gene has CDR1 GTSNPN and CDR2 SVGIG (reference sequence). CDR3 size: 17 residues. V gave up 0 bases and J gave up 1 base; unmatched junction bases: 7. The CDR3, as DNA: TGTGCCTGGAGTGTACTGGACAGGGTCGGGAACACCGGGGAGCTGTTTTTT. Encoded protein: CAWSVLDRVGNTGELFF.

The gene calls are TRBV27 and TRBJ1-6, with 10 positions matching TRBD1. The CDR3 loop spans 17 amino acids. Germline V gene lookup returns CDR1 MNHEY and CDR2 SMNVEV (reference sequence). Trimming at V came to 6 bases and at J to 7 bases, leaving 12 bases not matched to a gene. CDR3 nucleotide sequence: TGTGCCAGCAGCCCTAGGGACAGGGGTTTGGGGAATTCACCCCTCCACTTT. This encodes CASSPRDRGLGNSPLHF.

The chain joins TRBV27 to TRBJ2-2; a weak D match, TRBD1 (5 bases). Germline CDR1 MNHEY, CDR2 SMNVEV (reference sequence). This CDR3 is 16 amino acids long. Trimming removed 8 bases at V and 3 bases at J, with 19 bases between. The CDR3 DNA follows: TGTGCCAGCCGAATTACGAAGGGGATAGACACCGGGGAGCTGTTTTTT. Its translation is CASRITKGIDTGELFF.

The V and J genes are TRBV7-8 and TRBJ2-6; possibly TRBD2 for D (5 bases). V was pared by 5 bases and J by 2 bases, with 22 bases between. Germline V gene sequence: CDR1 SGHVS, CDR2 FQNEAQ. The CDR3 contains 19 residues. CDR3 nucleotide sequence: TGTGCCAGCAGCCCGACGGGCAGCCTAGCCCTTCCTGGGGCCAACGTCCTGACTTTC. Translated: CASSPTGSLALPGANVLTF.

The chain links TRBV19 to TRBJ2-6, with 9 bases identical to TRBD1. Germline-derived CDR1 and CDR2 are LNHDA and SQIVND (reference sequence). The trim removed 6 bases at V and 2 bases at J, leaving 8 bases unmatched. This CDR3 comprises 17 residues. As DNA, the CDR3 is TGTGCCAGTAGCCCGGGACAGGGAACTACTGGGGCCAACGTCCTGACTTTC. Translating gives CASSPGQGTTGANVLTF.

The genes are TRBV5-4 and TRBJ2-1; D might be TRBD2 (7 bases). Germline V gene data show CDR1 as SGHNT and CDR2 as YYREEE (reference sequence). The V end was cut by 4 bases, the J end by 1 base, with 12 bases between. The CDR3 has 15 residues. This CDR3 is CASSGGAESYNEQFF. The CDR3 DNA is TGTGCCAGCAGCGGGGGGGCCGAGTCCTACAATGAGCAGTTCTTC. The full variable domain, completed using reference TRBV5-4 and TRBJ2-1, is ETGVTQSPTHLIKTRGQQVTLRCSSQSGHNTVSWYQQALGQGPQFIFQYYREEENGRGNFPPRFSGLQFPNYSSELNVNALELDDSALYLCASSGGAESYNEQFFGPGTRLTVL.

The rearrangement links TRBV4-3 to TRBJ2-3; weak D call: TRBD1 (5 bases). The CDR3 contains 17 residues. The V end was cut by 0 bases, the J end by 2 bases, with 15 bases between. Germline V gives CDR1 LGHNA, CDR2 YSLEER. In nucleotides, the CDR3 is TGCGCCAGCAGCCAAGAATCCCCAGGGTTCGTCACAGATACGCAGTATTTT. Translated, it gives CASSQESPGFVTDTQYF.